The subject of this entry is one T cell receptor beta chain. As yet, its antigen is unknown. V was clipped by 0 bases and J by 3 bases, with 8 bases between them. CDR1 is MNHNS, CDR2 SASEGT, per germline. CDR3 length equals 15 residues. In the PCR, 60 Vbeta and 13 Jbeta primers were used. Repertoires were generated with immunoSEQ multiplex PCR, while TCRdb's copy carries only in-frame clones and drops some. The table records some 180,000 clones, about nine tenths of them present only once. This sample stems from a study of cytomegalovirus exposure and HLA in healthy donors. Study results and caveats: Sequencing depth across donors, presence/absence analyses assumed, was roughly uniform. Among donors in an Asian-associated ancestry cluster, a later analysis reportedly found fewer N-insertions than the roughly 650-donor mean.

Every donor was a healthy person donating bone marrow. This chain connects TRBV6-1 to TRBJ1-4; possible D gene TRBD1, 6 bases. The source material was PBMCs. The TCR originated in a boy aged 2 to 9 in good health and CMV-seronegative. CDR3 amino acids: CASSEAKGANEKLFF. The CDR3 region has the DNA TGTGCCAGCAGTGAAGCGAAGGGGGCTAATGAAAAACTGTTTTTT.